The clone carrying this TCR beta chain was observed a handful of times. Its antigen is unidentified. These data originate in a study of T cells in Graves' hyperthyroidism and ophthalmopathy. Diagnoses rested on clinical symptoms, serum thyroxine and TRAb, thyroid ultrasound and orbital computed tomography. General study findings and limits: In validation, the model predicted ophthalmopathy. These predictions came a median about 6.5 months before onset. Clonotypes that were expanded in thyroid above 0.001 mostly appeared in blood too.

What was amplified from RNA transcripts were TCR beta CDR3 regions. RT-PCR in the first round (using the HTBI primer set) targeted the TCR CDR3. TCRdb fed the multiplex PCR reads into MiXCR, producing one record per CDR3 protein. The sample contains about 640,000 distinct CDR3 sequences, 45% of which appear only once. V was pared by 5 bases and J by 7 bases, with 9 bases between. The length of the CDR3 is 12 residues. From germline, CDR1 is MNHNY and CDR2 SVGAGI (reference sequence). The origin of this receptor is an adult man with Graves' disease, either hyperthyroidism or ophthalmopathy (not recorded which). What was sequenced was peripheral blood or thyroid tissue (not recorded which). The chain links TRBV6-6 to TRBJ1-5; D remains ambiguous. The CDR3 sequence is CASSGSPQPQHF. The CDR3 DNA reads TGTGCCAGCAGTGGCTCCCCGCAGCCCCAGCATTTT.